The 12 T cell receptor beta chains in this list originate from one sample, sequenced in a study of T cell changes during pregnancy in multiple sclerosis. Assay used: immunoSEQ multiplex PCR; TCRdb lists only in-frame clones, some missing. The sample holds some 100,000 clones, roughly nine tenths seen once. The starting material was peripheral blood, obtained in the second trimester of pregnancy. The receptors originated from a female donor with multiple sclerosis, enrolled in a pregnancy study.

This chain uses TRBV27 with TRBJ2-4; 8 bases align to TRBD1. The germline V gene encodes CDR1 MNHEY and CDR2 SMNVEV (reference sequence). The V gene end was trimmed by 5 bases and the J gene end by 11 bases; junction bases not matched to a gene: 5. The CDR3 covers 12 residues. CDR3 coding DNA: TGTGCCAGCAGTAATCAGGGGGCGGTTCAGTACTTC. It codes for CASSNQGAVQYF.

CDR3 nucleotides: TGCGCCAGCAGCAGGGGGAATTCACCCCTCCACTTT. Encoded protein: CASSRGNSPLHF. This sequence joins TRBV5-1 and TRBJ1-6; TRBD1 is a possible D gene (6 bases). The V end was cut by 4 bases, the J end by 7 bases, with 6 bases between. The CDR3 totals 12 residues. Germline V gene data show CDR1 as SGHRS and CDR2 as YFSETQ.

The rearrangement joins TRBV10-3 to TRBJ2-5, with TRBD2 matching over 11 bases. The V and J ends lost 10 bases and 3 bases, in that order; junction bases with no gene match: 7. In germline, CDR1 is ENHRY, CDR2 SYGVKD. The CDR3 runs to 14 residues. CDR3 DNA sequence: TGTGCCACTGGACCGGGACTAGCGGAAGAGACCCAGTACTTC. Its protein product is CATGPGLAEETQYF.

V and J are TRBV27 and TRBJ2-7; 11 bases fit TRBD2. V was clipped by 4 bases and J by 5 bases; unmatched bases: 4. The CDR3 runs 14 residues. Germline CDR1 reads MNHEY; CDR2 reads SMNVEV (reference sequence). CDR3 loop: CASSSSGRRHEQYF. In DNA form, the CDR3 reads TGTGCCAGCAGTTCTAGCGGGAGGCGCCACGAGCAGTACTTC.

This chain uses TRBV5-1 with TRBJ2-1; a weak D match, TRBD2 (6 bases). This CDR3 comprises 15 residues. Germline V gene lookup returns CDR1 SGHRS and CDR2 YFSETQ. The ends were cut back, 0 bases at V and 8 bases at J, with 15 bases in the middle. CDR3 sequence: CASSLAPGLSDEQFF. The CDR3 DNA reads TGCGCCAGCAGCTTGGCTCCGGGACTGAGCGATGAGCAGTTCTTC.

This clone appeared once. V usage is TRBV28 and J usage is TRBJ2-5, with D maybe TRBD1 (6 bases). Germline CDR1 MDHEN, CDR2 SYDVKM. The CDR3 length is 15 residues. V was cut by 4 bases and J by 2 bases, with 14 bases left in between. The CDR3, as DNA: TGTGCCAGCAGTTCCGGCAGGGGCTGGCAAGAGACCCAGTACTTC. As protein: CASSSGRGWQETQYF.

In its sample, this clone was seen once. The V and J genes are TRBV9 and TRBJ2-5; 12 bases are shared with TRBD2. Germline assignment: CDR1 SGDLS and CDR2 YYNGEE. The CDR3 loop spans 22 amino acids. J was trimmed by 2 bases and V by 2 bases; bases with no gene match: 22. The DNA of the CDR3 is TGTGCCAGCAGCGTTTTGGGCAGGGGCACGGCTAGCGGGAGGGCCTGTCAAGAGACCCAGTACTTC. Protein sequence: CASSVLGRGTASGRACQETQYF.

The chain has TRBV7-9 and TRBJ2-1; TRBD2 matches at 7 bases. Trimming removed 0 bases from V and 6 bases from J; junction bases left unmatched: 17. The CDR3 loop spans 19 amino acids. The germline CDR1 and CDR2 sequences are SEHNR and FQNEAQ (reference sequence). In nucleotides, the CDR3 is TGTGCCAGCAGCTTAGCGAAATCATTGACGGGACTACCAGGCAATGAGCAGTTCTTC. Its translation: CASSLAKSLTGLPGNEQFF.

The chain combines TRBV5-1 with TRBJ2-7; 8 bases align to TRBD1. Germline CDR1 and CDR2: SGHRS and YFSETQ. V trimming: 1 base; J trimming: 3 bases; junction bases outside the gene matches: 9. The CDR3 contains 16 residues. This CDR3 reads CASSLNRQGLRYEQYF. The CDR3 DNA is TGCGCCAGCAGCTTGAACCGACAGGGGCTACGCTACGAGCAGTACTTC.

The genes are TRBV10-2 and TRBJ2-3, with 10 bases that match TRBD1. The CDR3 is 17 amino acids. V gave up 0 bases and J gave up 3 bases; unmatched junction bases: 6. Germline CDR1 reads WSHSY; CDR2 reads SAAADI. The chain's CDR3 is CASSESWTGGRTDTQYF. DNA of the CDR3: TGCGCCAGCAGTGAGTCGTGGACAGGGGGACGGACAGATACGCAGTATTTT.

This CDR3 is CASSQGASGSKGNEQFF. CDR3 DNA: TGCGCCAGCAGTCAAGGGGCTAGCGGGAGTAAAGGGAATGAGCAGTTCTTC. The rearrangement links TRBV23-1 to TRBJ2-1; TRBD2 aligns across 10 bases. TRBV23-1 is designated an ORF whose function remains uncertain. CDR3 length: 17 residues. V was clipped by 2 bases and J by 7 bases; unmatched bases: 11.

The chain joins TRBV19 to TRBJ1-1; D is ambiguous. Germline V lookup: CDR1 LNHDA, CDR2 SQIVND (reference sequence). This CDR3 comprises 15 residues. The ends were cut back, 3 bases at V and 0 bases at J, with 11 bases in the middle. The CDR3 region has the DNA TGTGCCAGTAGTATTAGGTCGGAGATGAACACTGAAGCTTTCTTT. This encodes CASSIRSEMNTEAFF. The entire variable domain, with the rest obtained from reference TRBV19 and TRBJ1-1, is as follows: DGGITQSPKYLFRKEGQNVTLSCEQNLNHDAMYWYRQDPGQGLRLIYYSQIVNDFQKGDIAEGYSVSREKKESFPLTVTSAQKNPTAFYLCASSIRSEMNTEAFFGQGTRLTVV.